These T cell receptor beta chains were read from a single sample in a study of blood T cell repertoires in COVID-19. Only in-frame clones appear in the TCRdb table, and some are missing; sequencing was by immunoSEQ multiplex PCR. The sample holds 95,000 to 100,000 clones; approximately 84% are singletons and the top ten take 17%. The specimen was peripheral blood. The source of these receptors is a woman between 55 and 75 years old with acute or convalescent COVID-19. Each CDR3 is given with its conserved first and last residue. Each record gives: clone size, J gene, V gene, D gene, CDR3 protein, CDR3 DNA. A D gene is named only where the DNA matches it firmly. Size is stated for part of the rows, as once, few or many counts, or as a class when the clone is expanded.

clone size: -
J gene: TRBJ2-2
V gene: TRBV4-3
D gene: -
CDR3 protein: CASSQDRGADTGELFF
CDR3 DNA: TGCGCCAGCAGCCAAGACAGGGGGGCGGACACCGGGGAGCTGTTTTTT

clone size: few
J gene: TRBJ2-3
V gene: TRBV4-3
D gene: TRBD1
CDR3 protein: CASSQEGQGANTQYF
CDR3 DNA: TGCGCCAGCAGCCAAGAGGGACAGGGGGCAAATACGCAGTATTTT

clone size: -
J gene: TRBJ2-5
V gene: TRBV19
D gene: -
CDR3 protein: CASSIAGPGQETQYF
CDR3 DNA: TGTGCCAGTAGTATAGCCGGCCCGGGCCAAGAGACCCAGTACTTC

clone size: -
J gene: TRBJ1-2
V gene: TRBV28
D gene: -
CDR3 protein: CASSADSSYGYTF
CDR3 DNA: TGTGCCAGCAGTGCTGACAGTAGCTATGGCTACACCTTC

clone size: -
J gene: TRBJ1-4
V gene: TRBV30
D gene: -
CDR3 protein: CASQRRAREKLFF
CDR3 DNA: TGTGCCTCGCAGAGGCGGGCTAGGGAAAAACTGTTTTTT

clone size: -
J gene: TRBJ2-7
V gene: TRBV5-4
D gene: TRBD2
CDR3 protein: CASSRLAGPYEQYF
CDR3 DNA: TGTGCCAGCAGTCGACTAGCGGGTCCCTACGAGCAGTACTTC

clone size: -
J gene: TRBJ1-5
V gene: TRBV30
D gene: -
CDR3 protein: CAWSEYTGPQHF
CDR3 DNA: TGTGCCTGGAGTGAGTATACGGGGCCCCAGCATTTT

clone size: -
J gene: TRBJ1-4
V gene: TRBV4-3
D gene: TRBD1
CDR3 protein: CASSQPGQGFEKLFF
CDR3 DNA: TGCGCCAGCAGCCAACCGGGACAGGGTTTTGAAAAACTGTTTTTT

clone size: -
J gene: TRBJ1-4
V gene: TRBV27
D gene: TRBD1
CDR3 protein: CASSSQGGNEKLFF
CDR3 DNA: TGTGCCAGCAGTTCCCAGGGGGGTAATGAAAAACTGTTTTTT

clone size: -
J gene: TRBJ2-7
V gene: TRBV29-1
D gene: TRBD1
CDR3 protein: CSVLKLRGIHYEQYF
CDR3 DNA: TGCAGCGTTCTCAAACTCAGGGGGATCCACTACGAGCAGTACTTC

clone size: -
J gene: TRBJ1-6
V gene: TRBV28
D gene: -
CDR3 protein: CASSLTEGVVSPLHF
CDR3 DNA: TGTGCCAGCAGTTTAACCGAGGGGGTTGTTTCACCCCTCCACTTT

clone size: -
J gene: TRBJ1-2
V gene: TRBV19
D gene: -
CDR3 protein: CASSEAEPSYGYTF
CDR3 DNA: TGTGCCAGTAGTGAGGCGGAGCCCTCTTATGGCTACACCTTC

clone size: -
J gene: TRBJ1-5
V gene: TRBV6-5
D gene: TRBD1
CDR3 protein: CASSYQQGSNQPQHF
CDR3 DNA: TGTGCCAGCAGTTACCAACAGGGGAGCAATCAGCCCCAGCATTTT

clone size: -
J gene: TRBJ1-1
V gene: TRBV29-1
D gene: -
CDR3 protein: CSVTRNADTEAFF
CDR3 DNA: TGCAGCGTGACTCGGAATGCGGACACTGAAGCTTTCTTT

clone size: -
J gene: TRBJ2-6
V gene: TRBV11-3
D gene: -
CDR3 protein: CASSFGAGANVLTF
CDR3 DNA: TGTGCCAGCAGCTTCGGGGCTGGGGCCAACGTCCTGACTTTC

clone size: -
J gene: TRBJ1-1
V gene: TRBV6-2/TRBV6-3
D gene: -
CDR3 protein: CASSRTANTEAFF
CDR3 DNA: TGTGCCAGCAGTCGGACAGCGAACACTGAAGCTTTCTTT

clone size: -
J gene: TRBJ1-2
V gene: TRBV7-2
D gene: TRBD1
CDR3 protein: CASSLGAVNRGGYGYTF
CDR3 DNA: TGTGCCAGCAGCTTAGGGGCAGTGAACAGGGGCGGGTATGGCTACACCTTC

clone size: -
J gene: TRBJ2-7
V gene: TRBV3-1/TRBV3-2
D gene: TRBD1
CDR3 protein: CASSQLGTGGHEQYF
CDR3 DNA: TGTGCCAGCAGCCAATTAGGGACAGGGGGCCACGAGCAGTACTTC

clone size: -
J gene: TRBJ2-7
V gene: TRBV19
D gene: -
CDR3 protein: CASSMVARPNYEQYF
CDR3 DNA: TGTGCCAGTAGTATGGTGGCTCGCCCCAACTACGAGCAGTACTTC

clone size: -
J gene: TRBJ2-1
V gene: TRBV7-3
D gene: TRBD1
CDR3 protein: CASSSGQGNEQFF
CDR3 DNA: TGTGCCAGCAGCTCGGGACAGGGGAATGAGCAGTTCTTC

clone size: -
J gene: TRBJ2-5
V gene: TRBV5-6
D gene: TRBD2
CDR3 protein: CASSQRLAGQETQYF
CDR3 DNA: TGTGCCAGCAGCCAAAGACTAGCGGGGCAAGAGACCCAGTACTTC

clone size: -
J gene: TRBJ2-3
V gene: TRBV5-5
D gene: TRBD2
CDR3 protein: CASSRVGLAGSEADTQYF
CDR3 DNA: TGTGCCAGCAGCCGGGTGGGGCTAGCGGGGAGTGAAGCAGATACGCAGTATTTT

clone size: -
J gene: TRBJ1-5
V gene: TRBV28
D gene: -
CDR3 protein: CASSLQGISVNQPQHF
CDR3 DNA: TGTGCCAGCAGTTTACAGGGTATTAGTGTCAATCAGCCCCAGCATTTT

clone size: -
J gene: TRBJ2-1
V gene: TRBV10-3
D gene: -
CDR3 protein: CAISESTGSDNEQFF
CDR3 DNA: TGTGCCATCAGTGAGTCGACAGGCTCCGACAATGAGCAGTTCTTC

clone size: -
J gene: TRBJ1-1
V gene: TRBV12-3/TRBV12-4
D gene: -
CDR3 protein: CASSLGQQAFF
CDR3 DNA: TGTGCCAGCAGTTTGGGGCAGCAAGCTTTCTTT

clone size: -
J gene: TRBJ1-2
V gene: TRBV6-2/TRBV6-3
D gene: -
CDR3 protein: CASSYSGLYGYTF
CDR3 DNA: TGTGCCAGCAGTTACTCCGGTCTCTATGGCTACACCTTC

clone size: -
J gene: TRBJ1-2
V gene: TRBV30
D gene: TRBD1
CDR3 protein: CAWSEIKGAYGYTF
CDR3 DNA: TGTGCCTGGAGTGAAATCAAGGGGGCATATGGCTACACCTTC

clone size: once
J gene: TRBJ1-5
V gene: TRBV19
D gene: -
CDR3 protein: CASSLQGRKGNQPQHF
CDR3 DNA: TGTGCCAGTAGTCTTCAGGGTCGTAAAGGCAATCAGCCCCAGCATTTT

clone size: -
J gene: TRBJ1-2
V gene: TRBV4-2
D gene: TRBD1
CDR3 protein: CASSQRAGTGWDGYTF
CDR3 DNA: TGTGCCAGCAGCCAACGAGCCGGGACAGGGTGGGACGGCTACACCTTC

clone size: -
J gene: TRBJ2-7
V gene: TRBV5-1
D gene: TRBD2
CDR3 protein: CASSSDPSGGRHEQYF
CDR3 DNA: TGCGCCAGCAGCTCTGATCCCTCGGGGGGGCGCCACGAGCAGTACTTC

clone size: -
J gene: TRBJ1-2
V gene: TRBV5-1
D gene: TRBD1
CDR3 protein: CASSLGQGDIYGYTF
CDR3 DNA: TGCGCCAGCAGCTTGGGACAGGGGGATATCTATGGCTACACCTTC

clone size: many
J gene: TRBJ2-7
V gene: TRBV2
D gene: TRBD2
CDR3 protein: CASSRTSGSSYEQYF
CDR3 DNA: TGTGCCAGCAGTCGGACTAGCGGGAGCTCCTACGAGCAGTACTTC

clone size: few
J gene: TRBJ1-5
V gene: TRBV4-1
D gene: -
CDR3 protein: CASSQVNLLPRASGNQPQHF
CDR3 DNA: TGCGCCAGCAGCCAAGTAAACCTTTTACCTCGAGCGAGCGGCAATCAGCCCCAGCATTTT

clone size: -
J gene: TRBJ2-1
V gene: TRBV11-3
D gene: TRBD2
CDR3 protein: CASSTGLAGGHDEQFF
CDR3 DNA: TGTGCCAGCAGCACGGGACTAGCGGGGGGGCACGATGAGCAGTTCTTC

clone size: -
J gene: TRBJ2-5
V gene: TRBV19
D gene: TRBD2
CDR3 protein: CASSIGGGKTQYF
CDR3 DNA: TGTGCCAGTAGTATAGGGGGAGGGAAGACCCAGTACTTC

clone size: -
J gene: TRBJ2-7
V gene: TRBV5-1
D gene: -
CDR3 protein: CASSLDSLASYEQYF
CDR3 DNA: TGCGCCAGCAGCTTGGACAGCCTCGCTTCCTACGAGCAGTACTTC

clone size: -
J gene: TRBJ2-2
V gene: TRBV5-1
D gene: -
CDR3 protein: CASSRSGQDTGELFF
CDR3 DNA: TGCGCCAGCAGCCGATCCGGACAAGACACCGGGGAGCTGTTTTTT

clone size: -
J gene: TRBJ2-7
V gene: TRBV5-1
D gene: -
CDR3 protein: CASSLAGGVVSYEQYF
CDR3 DNA: TGCGCCAGCAGCTTGGCCGGAGGGGTGGTGTCCTACGAGCAGTACTTC

clone size: few
J gene: TRBJ1-1
V gene: TRBV10-3
D gene: -
CDR3 protein: CAISEPGNTEAFF
CDR3 DNA: TGTGCCATCAGTGAGCCGGGGAACACTGAAGCTTTCTTT

clone size: -
J gene: TRBJ2-1
V gene: TRBV4-3
D gene: -
CDR3 protein: CASSPKTSNDRDEQFF
CDR3 DNA: TGCGCCAGCAGCCCCAAAACTAGCAATGATAGGGATGAGCAGTTCTTC

clone size: few
J gene: TRBJ2-5
V gene: TRBV28
D gene: TRBD2
CDR3 protein: CASSLAGGPLLAGETQYF
CDR3 DNA: TGTGCCAGCAGCTTAGCGGGGGGGCCGTTACTTGCGGGCGAGACCCAGTACTTC